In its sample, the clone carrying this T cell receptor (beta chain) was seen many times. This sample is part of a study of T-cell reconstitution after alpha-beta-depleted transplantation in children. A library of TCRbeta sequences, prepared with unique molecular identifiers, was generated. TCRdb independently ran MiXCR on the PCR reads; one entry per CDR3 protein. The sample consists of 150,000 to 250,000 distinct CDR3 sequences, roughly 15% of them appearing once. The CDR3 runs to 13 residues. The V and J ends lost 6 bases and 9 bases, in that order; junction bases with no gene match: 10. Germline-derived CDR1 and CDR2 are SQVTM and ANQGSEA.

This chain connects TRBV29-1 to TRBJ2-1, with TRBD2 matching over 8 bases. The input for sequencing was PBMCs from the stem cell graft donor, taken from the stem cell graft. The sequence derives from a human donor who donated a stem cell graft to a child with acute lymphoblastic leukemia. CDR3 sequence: CSVGLALGGEQFF. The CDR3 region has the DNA TGCAGCGTCGGACTAGCCCTAGGGGGTGAGCAGTTCTTC.